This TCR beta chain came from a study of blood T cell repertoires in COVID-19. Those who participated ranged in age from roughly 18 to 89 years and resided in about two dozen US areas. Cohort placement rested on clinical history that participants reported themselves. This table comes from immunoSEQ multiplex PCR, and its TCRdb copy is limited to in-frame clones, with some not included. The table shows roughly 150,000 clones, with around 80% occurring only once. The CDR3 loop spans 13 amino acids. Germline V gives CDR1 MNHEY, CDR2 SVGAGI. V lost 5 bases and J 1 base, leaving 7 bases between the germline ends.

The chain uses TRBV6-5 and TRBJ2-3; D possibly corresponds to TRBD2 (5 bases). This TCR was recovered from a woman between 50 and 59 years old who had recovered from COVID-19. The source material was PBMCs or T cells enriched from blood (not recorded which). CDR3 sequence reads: CASSRGRTDTQYF. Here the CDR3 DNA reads TGTGCCAGCAGTCGCGGGCGCACAGATACGCAGTATTTT.